These 25 T cell receptor beta chains came from one sample sequenced in a study of radiation and T cells in renal cell carcinoma. Time point of the sample: blood 2 weeks post-SBRT. The treatment: 15 Gy SBRT to primary tumor, nephrectomy 4 weeks later. Some clones are missing from TCRdb's copy, which holds only in-frame ones; the method was immunoSEQ multiplex PCR. The sample shows about 130,000 clones, 81% of them seen only once. The material sequenced was blood, taken from a patient whose treatment included radiotherapy and nephrectomy. The receptors shown here come from a man aged 50 to 60 with renal cell carcinoma.

This clone was counted once. This chain joins TRBV5-6 and TRBJ2-2; no clear D. Germline CDR1 and CDR2: SGHDT and YYEEEE. The CDR3 loop spans 14 amino acids. V was pared by 1 base and J by 1 base, with 5 bases between. The CDR3 region has the DNA TGTGCCAGCAGCTTGTTCAGGAACACCGGGGAGCTGTTTTTT. Its protein is CASSLFRNTGELFF.

This chain connects TRBV27 to TRBJ2-3, with 11 bases lining up with TRBD2. Germline V gene data show CDR1 as MNHEY and CDR2 as SMNVEV (reference sequence). Trimming took 7 bases from V and 3 from J; bases not matched to a gene: 9. This CDR3 is built from 16 residues. The CDR3 reads CASTVLAGGLTDTQYF. For the CDR3, the DNA is TGTGCCAGCACTGTCTTAGCGGGGGGGCTAACAGATACGCAGTATTTT.

The chain carries TRBV7-2 and TRBJ1-3, with D possibly being TRBD1 (6 bases). The CDR3 has 18 amino acids. Germline V lookup: CDR1 SGHTA, CDR2 FQGNSA. With 1 base removed from V and 7 bases from J, the gap between germline ends came to 23 bases. The DNA of the CDR3 is TGTGCCAGCAGCTTAGTTAGGGCCAATGTTGGAGGGGGGAACACCATATATTTT. Protein product: CASSLVRANVGGGNTIYF.

The chain is built from TRBV6-1 and TRBJ2-7, with 12 bases matching TRBD1. Germline CDR1 MNHNS, CDR2 SASEGT. J gave up 6 bases and V 6 bases, and 6 bases lay outside the gene matches. This CDR3 is 14 amino acids long. This CDR3 is CASSAGTGGREQYF. Written as DNA, the CDR3 is TGTGCCAGCAGCGCCGGGACAGGGGGCCGCGAGCAGTACTTC.

The rearrangement uses TRBV11-2 and TRBJ1-2; unclear D gene. CDR1 is SGHAT and CDR2 is FQNNGV in the germline V gene. The CDR3 is made up of 15 amino acids. Trimming stripped 4 bases from V and 3 bases from J, with 15 bases between. As DNA, the CDR3 is TGTGCCAGCAGCTCCCGACTGGCGAGAGACTATGGCTACACCTTC. Translating it yields CASSSRLARDYGYTF.

V is TRBV7-3 and J is TRBJ1-4; TRBD1 matches at 8 bases. CDR3 size: 15 residues. Germline trimming cut 5 bases from V and 6 bases from J; bases unmatched to any gene: 8. The V gene's germline CDR1 is SGHTA and CDR2 FQGTGA. The CDR3 loop reads CASSLSGTGHEKLFF. DNA for the CDR3: TGTGCCAGCAGCCTCTCCGGGACAGGTCATGAAAAACTGTTTTTT.

This chain uses TRBV10-1 with TRBJ2-7; tentative D call: TRBD2 (6 bases). There are 15 residues in the CDR3. V was pared by 2 bases and J by 1 base, with 12 bases between. The germline CDR1 and CDR2 sequences are WNHNN and SYGVQD (reference sequence). The CDR3 nucleotides are TGCGCCAGCAGTGAGCCCATGGCGGGGTCCTACGAGCAGTACTTC. This codes for CASSEPMAGSYEQYF.

This chain connects TRBV4-3 to TRBJ2-5; 8 bases are shared with TRBD1. Looked up from germline, CDR1 is LGHNA and CDR2 is YSLEER. The V and J ends lost 3 bases and 4 bases, in that order; junction bases with no gene match: 7. This CDR3 contains 15 residues. CDR3 loop: CASSQQDRDGETQYF. CDR3 nucleotides: TGCGCCAGCAGCCAGCAGGACAGGGATGGAGAGACCCAGTACTTC.

This rearrangement joins TRBV9 to TRBJ1-1; no clear D. In germline, CDR1 is SGDLS, CDR2 YYNGEE. The CDR3 has 13 residues. The V end was cut by 2 bases, the J end by 0 bases, with 5 bases between. The CDR3 protein is CASSVHLNTEAFF. In DNA, the CDR3 is TGTGCCAGCAGCGTCCACTTGAACACTGAAGCTTTCTTT.

The rearrangement joins TRBV5-1 to TRBJ2-3; D perhaps matches TRBD2 (6 bases). The germline V gene has CDR1 SGHRS and CDR2 YFSETQ. The CDR3 runs to 20 residues. Trimming removed 1 base at V and 1 base at J, with 25 bases between. CDR3 DNA: TGCGCCAGCAGCTTGAGGTCCGCCGGGGGACGACGCCAAGGCACAGATACGCAGTATTTT. This gives the protein CASSLRSAGGRRQGTDTQYF.

In this sample, this clone turned up a few times. The gene calls are TRBV29-1 and TRBJ2-5, with 9 bases fitting TRBD1. Per germline, CDR1 SQVTM and CDR2 ANQGSEA. The length of the CDR3 is 14 residues. V was clipped by 4 bases and J by 4 bases; unmatched bases: 7. CDR3 DNA: TGCAGCGTTGTGAGACAGGGGGTTTTAGAGACCCAGTACTTC. Translation gives CSVVRQGVLETQYF.

This clone was recorded only once. V usage is TRBV5-4 and J usage is TRBJ1-4, with D tentatively TRBD1 (5 bases). Trimming left V 5 bases short and J 5 bases short, with 13 bases between. CDR1 SGHNT and CDR2 YYREEE come from the germline V gene (reference sequence). The CDR3 length is 14 residues. The CDR3 bases are TGTGCCAGCAGTCCCGACAGCTCGAATGAAAAACTGTTTTTT. This translates into CASSPDSSNEKLFF. The whole variable domain, filled in from reference TRBV5-4 and TRBJ1-4, reads ETGVTQSPTHLIKTRGQQVTLRCSSQSGHNTVSWYQQALGQGPQFIFQYYREEENGRGNFPPRFSGLQFPNYSSELNVNALELDDSALYLCASSPDSSNEKLFFGSGTQLSVL.

This clone was seen more than once but under ten times. The J gene is TRBJ1-2, the V gene TRBV4-3; TRBD1 aligns across 12 bases. V lost 2 bases and J lost 3; bases outside the gene matches: 10. Germline V lookup: CDR1 LGHNA, CDR2 YSLEER. This CDR3 region has 18 residues. For the CDR3, the DNA is TGCGCCAGCAGCCAATACTCCGGGACAGGGGGCTCCGACTATGGCTACACCTTC. This codes for CASSQYSGTGGSDYGYTF.

The chain combines TRBV28 with TRBJ1-5; no firm D call. Germline V gene data show CDR1 as MDHEN and CDR2 as SYDVKM. The CDR3 consists of 13 residues. Trimming pared 4 bases from V and 8 bases from J, leaving 12 bases between. In DNA, the CDR3 is TGTGCCAGCAGTTCCCCCTCTACAGAGCCCCAGCATTTT. Translated, it gives CASSSPSTEPQHF.

J is TRBJ2-7 and V is TRBV2, with D unresolved. Germline V lookup: CDR1 SNHLY, CDR2 FYNNEI. The CDR3 is made up of 12 amino acids. In DNA form, the CDR3 reads TGTGCAAGCTCACAGAGATCCTACGAGCAGTACTTC. This gives the protein CASSQRSYEQYF.

The chain combines TRBV27 with TRBJ1-1; D is undetermined. Trimming left V 2 bases short and J 1 base short, with 5 bases between. Germline loops: CDR1 MNHEY, CDR2 SMNVEV (reference sequence). The CDR3 loop spans 13 amino acids. The CDR3 loop is CASSLTTNTEAFF. In DNA form, the CDR3 reads TGTGCCAGCAGTTTAACCACGAACACTGAAGCTTTCTTT.

This chain joins TRBV6-5 and TRBJ1-1, with D uncertain. Germline CDR1 and CDR2: MNHEY and SVGAGI. This CDR3 is 16 amino acids long. V gave up 0 bases and J gave up 2 bases, with 13 bases separating them. The CDR3 DNA sequence: TGTGCCAGCAGTTACTCAGCGAATCTCGCTAACACTGAAGCTTTCTTT. It yields the protein CASSYSANLANTEAFF.

In DNA, the CDR3 is TGTGCCAGCAGCTTAGTCCCGGGGTCAAGCTACGAGCAGTACTTC. This encodes CASSLVPGSSYEQYF. V is TRBV7-2 and J is TRBJ2-7, with D maybe TRBD2 (5 bases). The CDR3 consists of 15 residues. Germline CDR1 SGHTA, CDR2 FQGNSA. V was trimmed by 1 base and J by 3 bases, leaving 13 bases between them.

This sequence joins TRBV5-1 and TRBJ2-2; perhaps D is TRBD1 or TRBD2 (5 bases each). The ends were cut back, 4 bases at V and 2 bases at J, with 12 bases in the middle. Germline V CDR1 and CDR2: SGHRS, YFSETQ. The CDR3 has 15 amino acids. The CDR3 protein is CASSQGTPNTGELFF. In DNA, the CDR3 is TGCGCCAGCAGCCAAGGGACCCCCAACACCGGGGAGCTGTTTTTT.

The rearrangement uses TRBV6-1 and TRBJ1-5; no definite D call. Germline-derived CDR1 and CDR2 are MNHNS and SASEGT. Deletions cut 4 bases from V and 7 bases from J, with 14 bases between. This CDR3 contains 14 residues. CDR3 DNA: TGTGCCAGCAGTGTACTACCTGGGGAACAGCCCCAGCATTTT. It translates to CASSVLPGEQPQHF.

V and J are TRBV19 and TRBJ1-5; perhaps TRBD1 as D (5 bases). The CDR3 runs 14 residues. V lost 7 bases and J 4 bases, leaving 14 bases between the germline ends. Germline V gives CDR1 LNHDA, CDR2 SQIVND (reference sequence). The DNA of the CDR3 is TGTGCCAGTACCGGGGGTCAGACTAATCAGCCCCAGCATTTT. Residues: CASTGGQTNQPQHF.

J is TRBJ2-1 and V is TRBV6-4, with 9 bases fitting TRBD2. CDR3 length: 17 residues. Unmatched junction bases numbered 12, after V lost 4 bases and J lost 5 bases. Germline V gene data show CDR1 as MRHNA and CDR2 as SNTAGT. The CDR3, as DNA: TGTGCCAGCAGTGCAGTTCCGGAGTCTAGCGGGAACAATGAGCAGTTCTTC. Translating gives CASSAVPESSGNNEQFF.

This chain uses TRBV5-5 with TRBJ2-1; 7 nucleotides line up with TRBD2. The CDR3 totals 16 residues. Germline V gives CDR1 SGHKS, CDR2 YYEKEE (reference sequence). After removal of 1 base from V and 8 bases from J, the junction contained 12 bases not matched to a gene. This CDR3 reads CASSLHGLDSGYEQFF. Here the CDR3 DNA reads TGTGCCAGCAGCTTGCATGGACTAGACTCCGGTTATGAGCAGTTCTTC. Full variable domain (missing parts from reference TRBV5-5 and TRBJ2-1): DAGVTQSPTHLIKTRGQQVTLRCSPISGHKSVSWYQQVLGQGPQFIFQYYEKEERGRGNFPDRFSARQFPNYSSELNVNALLLGDSALYLCASSLHGLDSGYEQFFGPGTRLTVL.

The CDR3 sequence is CASSVEGKDQPQHF. Written as DNA, the CDR3 is TGTGCCAGCAGCGTAGAGGGGAAGGATCAGCCCCAGCATTTT. The genes are TRBV9 and TRBJ1-5; maybe TRBD1 (5 bases). The CDR3 loop spans 14 amino acids. From germline, CDR1 is SGDLS and CDR2 YYNGEE. Trimming removed 0 bases from V and 5 bases from J, with 9 bases in between.

The rearrangement joins TRBV27 to TRBJ1-1; D remains unclear. CDR1 and CDR2 from the germline V gene are MNHEY and SMNVEV (reference sequence). Between the trimmed V and J ends, which lost 2 bases and 1 base, there was a span of 14 bases. This CDR3 comprises 16 residues. CDR3 in DNA: TGTGCCAGCAGTTTAGGGGTTCCCTTCGCGAACACTGAAGCTTTCTTT. This gives the protein CASSLGVPFANTEAFF.